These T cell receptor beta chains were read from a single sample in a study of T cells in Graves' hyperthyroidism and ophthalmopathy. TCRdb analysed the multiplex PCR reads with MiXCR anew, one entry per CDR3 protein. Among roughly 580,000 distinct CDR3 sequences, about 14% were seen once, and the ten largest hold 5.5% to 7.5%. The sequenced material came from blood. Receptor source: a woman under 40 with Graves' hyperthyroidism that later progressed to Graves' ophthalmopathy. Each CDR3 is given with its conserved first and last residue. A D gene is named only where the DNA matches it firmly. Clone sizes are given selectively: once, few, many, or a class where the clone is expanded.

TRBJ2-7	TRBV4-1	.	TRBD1	CASSQYEGTGSYEQYF	TGCGCCAGCAGCCAATACGAGGGGACAGGGAGCTACGAGCAGTACTTC
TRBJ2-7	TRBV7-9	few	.	CASSLNSEKQYF	TGTGCCAGCAGCTTAAATTCAGAGAAGCAGTACTTC
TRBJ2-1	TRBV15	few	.	CATSSPQMGSYNEQFF	TGTGCCACCAGCAGCCCTCAGATGGGCTCCTACAATGAGCAGTTCTTC
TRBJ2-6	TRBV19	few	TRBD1	CASSMTGAGSSGANVLTF	TGTGCCAGTAGTATGACAGGGGCCGGCAGTTCTGGGGCCAACGTCCTGACTTTC
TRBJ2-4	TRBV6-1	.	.	CASSFPGPKNIQYF	TGTGCCAGCAGTTTCCCGGGACCCAAAAACATTCAGTACTTC
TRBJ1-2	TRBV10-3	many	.	CAIRGAQGSSSTF	TGTGCCATCAGGGGAGCACAGGGTAGTAGCTCCACCTTC
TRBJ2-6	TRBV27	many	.	CASSPLLLGPGANVLTF	TGTGCCAGCAGTCCCTTACTCCTCGGGCCTGGGGCCAACGTCCTGACTTTC
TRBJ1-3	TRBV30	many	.	CAWSVTSGNTIYF	TGTGCCTGGAGTGTAACCTCTGGAAACACCATATATTTT
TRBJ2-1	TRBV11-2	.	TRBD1	CASSLGRTGSNEQFF	TGTGCCAGCAGCTTAGGACGGACAGGTTCGAATGAGCAGTTCTTC
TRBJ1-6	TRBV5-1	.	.	CAGSLAGRSPLHF	TGCGCCGGCAGCTTGGCAGGGCGATCACCCCTCCACTTT
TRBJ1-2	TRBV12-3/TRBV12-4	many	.	CASSFDLGGGYTF	TGTGCCAGCAGTTTTGATTTGGGAGGCGGCTACACCTTC
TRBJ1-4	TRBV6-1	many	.	CASSESEDEKLFF	TGTGCCAGCAGTGAGTCCGAAGATGAAAAACTGTTTTTT
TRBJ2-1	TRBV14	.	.	CASSPPSGLPPSLQFF	TGTGCCAGCAGCCCCCCTAGTGGACTCCCCCCCAGTTTGCAGTTCTTC
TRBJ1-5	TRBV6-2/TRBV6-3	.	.	CASSYSPERASNQPQHF	TGTGCCAGCAGTTATTCACCGGAGCGAGCTAGCAATCAGCCCCAGCATTTT
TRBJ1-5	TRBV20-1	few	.	CSARDSRQYNQPQHF	TGCAGTGCTAGAGATTCTCGACAGTACAATCAGCCCCAGCATTTT
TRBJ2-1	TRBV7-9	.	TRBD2	CASRSDLGTSSNNEQFF	TGTGCCAGCAGATCCGACCTGGGGACTAGCTCCAACAATGAGCAGTTCTTC
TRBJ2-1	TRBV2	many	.	CASSEVDRFTYNEQFF	TGTGCCAGCAGTGAAGTTGACAGGTTCACCTACAATGAGCAGTTCTTC
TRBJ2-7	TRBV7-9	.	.	CASSHTGTPTYEQYF	TGTGCCAGCAGCCACACCGGGACCCCAACATACGAGCAGTACTTC
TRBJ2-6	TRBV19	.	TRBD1	CAGSLGQGNGANVLTF	TGTGCCGGTAGCCTGGGACAGGGTAACGGGGCCAACGTCCTGACTTTC
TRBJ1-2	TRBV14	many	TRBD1	CASSPKGQGRPGYTF	TGTGCCAGCAGCCCCAAAGGACAGGGCCGTCCTGGCTACACCTTC
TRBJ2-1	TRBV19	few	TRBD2	CAGPTGGTSSYNEQFF	TGTGCCGGACCCACGGGGGGAACGAGCTCCTACAATGAGCAGTTCTTC
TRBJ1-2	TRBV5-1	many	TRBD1	CASSLAGQGARSYTF	TGCGCCAGCAGCCTGGCGGGACAGGGGGCGCGGAGCTACACCTTC
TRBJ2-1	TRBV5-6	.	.	CASGIRELQNYNEQFF	TGTGCCAGCGGAATCCGGGAGCTACAGAACTACAATGAGCAGTTCTTC
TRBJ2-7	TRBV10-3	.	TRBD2	CAISDLAATYEQYF	TGTGCCATCAGTGACCTAGCGGCCACCTACGAGCAGTACTTC
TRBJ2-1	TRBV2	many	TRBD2	CASSERRGGSEQFF	TGTGCCAGCAGTGAAAGGCGGGGGGGGTCGGAGCAGTTCTTC
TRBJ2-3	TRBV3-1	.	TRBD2	CASSQDITSGEFITDTQYF	TGTGCCAGCAGCCAAGATATCACTAGCGGTGAATTCATCACAGATACGCAGTATTTT
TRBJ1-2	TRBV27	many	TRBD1	CASSLVPGQGNRDGYTF	TGTGCCAGCAGTTTAGTTCCGGGACAGGGAAACAGAGATGGCTACACCTTC
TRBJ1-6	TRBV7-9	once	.	CASSLSQEGSPLHF	TGTGCCAGCAGCTTAAGTCAGGAGGGTTCACCCCTCCACTTT
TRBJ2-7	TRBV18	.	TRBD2	CASSPGAGGPYEQYF	TGTGCCAGCTCACCGGGAGCGGGAGGGCCCTACGAGCAGTACTTC
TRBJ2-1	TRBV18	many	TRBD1	CASSPQRETGANEQFF	TGTGCCAGCTCACCACAAAGGGAGACAGGGGCAAATGAGCAGTTCTTC
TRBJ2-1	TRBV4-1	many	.	CASSLLGLSEQFF	TGCGCCAGCAGCCTTCTGGGGCTTAGTGAGCAGTTCTTC
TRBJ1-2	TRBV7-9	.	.	CASSSEMDWGYTF	TGTGCCAGCAGCTCGGAGATGGATTGGGGCTACACCTTC
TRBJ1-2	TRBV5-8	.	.	CASSPLSSRFGGYNF	TGTGCCAGCAGCCCTCTGTCCTCCCGGTTCGGGGGCTACAACTTC
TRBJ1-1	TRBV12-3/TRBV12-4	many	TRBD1	CASSLQTGGNTEAFF	TGTGCCAGCAGTTTACAGACAGGGGGAAACACTGAAGCTTTCTTT
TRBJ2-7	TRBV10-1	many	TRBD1	CASRDSWTGLHEQYF	TGCGCCAGCAGGGACTCCTGGACAGGGTTGCACGAGCAGTACTTC
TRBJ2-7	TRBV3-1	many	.	CASSQGSDEQYF	TGTGCCAGCAGCCAAGGGTCGGACGAGCAGTACTTC
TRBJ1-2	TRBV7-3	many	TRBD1	CASSPGQGRGDGYTF	TGTGCCAGCAGCCCCGGACAGGGAAGGGGGGATGGCTACACCTTC
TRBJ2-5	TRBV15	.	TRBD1	CATSRDRGTGAGETQYF	TGTGCCACCAGCAGAGACCGCGGGACAGGGGCCGGTGAGACCCAGTACTTC
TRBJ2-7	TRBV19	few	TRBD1	CASSIVGQGNEQYF	TGTGCCAGTAGTATAGTCGGACAGGGCAACGAGCAGTACTTC
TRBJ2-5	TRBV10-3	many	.	CAIAAGQQETQYF	TGTGCCATCGCTGCGGGACAGCAAGAGACCCAGTACTTC
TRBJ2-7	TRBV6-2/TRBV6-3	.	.	CASSYELGRDGSSYEQYF	TGTGCCAGCAGTTACGAGCTAGGCAGGGACGGAAGCTCCTACGAGCAGTACTTC
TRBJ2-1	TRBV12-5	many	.	CASGDPALAIVNEQFF	TGTGCTAGTGGTGATCCGGCGCTAGCGATCGTCAATGAGCAGTTCTTC
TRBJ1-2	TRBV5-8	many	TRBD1	CASSWRTGPDGYTF	TGTGCCAGCAGCTGGAGGACAGGGCCTGATGGCTACACCTTC
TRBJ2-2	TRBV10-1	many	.	CASSGTGLTGELFF	TGCGCCAGCAGTGGCACAGGACTCACCGGGGAGCTGTTTTTT
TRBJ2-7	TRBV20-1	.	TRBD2	CSARETSGSSEQYF	TGCAGTGCTAGAGAGACTAGCGGGAGTTCCGAGCAGTACTTC
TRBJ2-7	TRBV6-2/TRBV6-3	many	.	CASSYEEETLYEQYF	TGTGCCAGCAGTTATGAGGAGGAGACTCTCTACGAGCAGTACTTC
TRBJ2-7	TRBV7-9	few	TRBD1	CASSFSDRVYEQYF	TGTGCCAGCAGCTTTTCGGACAGGGTCTACGAGCAGTACTTC
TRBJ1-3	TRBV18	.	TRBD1	CASSPRDRVRGNTIYF	TGTGCCAGCTCACCACGGGACAGGGTGCGAGGAAACACCATATATTTT
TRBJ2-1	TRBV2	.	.	CASTDVASFSYNEQFF	TGTGCCAGCACCGACGTGGCTAGTTTCTCCTACAATGAGCAGTTCTTC
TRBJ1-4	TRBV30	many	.	CAWSVRREGNEKLFF	TGTGCCTGGAGTGTACGGAGGGAGGGGAATGAAAAACTGTTTTTT
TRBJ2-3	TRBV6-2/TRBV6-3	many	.	CASSSIAGSTDTQYF	TGTGCCAGCAGTTCTATAGCAGGTAGTACAGATACGCAGTATTTT
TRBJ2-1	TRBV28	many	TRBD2	CASSSLDSTGGNEQFF	TGTGCCAGCAGTTCCCTGGACTCAACGGGAGGAAATGAGCAGTTCTTC
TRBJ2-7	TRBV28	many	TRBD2	CASRRLAGGLLSYEQYF	TGTGCCAGCAGGCGACTAGCGGGAGGCCTCCTCTCCTACGAGCAGTACTTC
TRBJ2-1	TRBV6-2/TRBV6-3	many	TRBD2	CASSYLSGTAYNEQFF	TGTGCCAGCAGTTACCTGAGCGGGACGGCCTACAATGAGCAGTTCTTC
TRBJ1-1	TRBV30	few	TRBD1	CAWSGGGWGVNTEAFF	TGTGCCTGGAGTGGAGGGGGCTGGGGGGTCAATACTGAAGCTTTCTTT
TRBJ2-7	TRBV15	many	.	CATSRGAALSSYEQYF	TGTGCCACCAGCAGAGGAGCGGCACTTAGCTCCTACGAGCAGTACTTC
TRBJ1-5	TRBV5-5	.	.	CASSSGISGQPQHF	TGTGCCAGCAGCTCGGGGATATCCGGCCAGCCCCAGCATTTT
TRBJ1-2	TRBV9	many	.	CASSVVDNTGYTF	TGTGCCAGCAGCGTAGTTGACAACACCGGCTACACCTTC
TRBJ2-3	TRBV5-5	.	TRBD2	CASSLGLAGDGQYF	TGTGCCAGCAGCTTGGGGCTAGCGGGAGATGGCCAGTATTTT